These 18 T cell receptor beta chains came from one sample sequenced in a study of response to subunit inactivated influenza vaccine. From the RT-PCR reads, TCRdb called clonotypes with MiXCR, one entry per CDR3 protein. The table includes about 500,000 distinct CDR3 sequences, approximately 15% detected once. The input for sequencing was CD4+ T cells sorted from PBMCs, taken less than 30 months after vaccination. These receptors were taken from a man aged 45-69 years who received an inactivated influenza vaccine.

This clonotype has ten or more counts. The chain recombines TRBV20-1 with TRBJ2-5, with unresolved D. Trimming shortened V by 5 bases and J by 5 bases, and 15 bases separated the two germline ends. CDR3 length equals 13 residues. Germline CDR1 is DFQATT and CDR2 is SNEGSKA (reference sequence). The CDR3 loop is CSALRANLETQYF. CDR3 nucleotide sequence: TGCAGTGCTCTCCGGGCGAATCTGGAGACCCAGTACTTC.

In its sample, this clonotype was seen a few times. The chain uses TRBV4-1 and TRBJ2-4; 9 nucleotides agree with TRBD1. The CDR3 is 24 amino acids. Germline V gene sequence: CDR1 MGHRA, CDR2 YSYEKL. The V segment lost 0 bases and the J segment 3 bases; nucleotides outside the gene matches: 27. In DNA form, the CDR3 reads TGCGCCAGCAGCCAAGATCCATTGTCACAGATCACAGGGGGCCCACTCGGAGGCAAAAACATTCAGTACTTC. Its protein product is CASSQDPLSQITGGPLGGKNIQYF.

The table lists this clonotype with many counts. This rearrangement joins TRBV19 to TRBJ1-1; 9 bases align to TRBD1. Trimming cost V 4 bases and J 5 bases; bases outside gene matches: 5. This CDR3 has 14 amino acids. Germline assignment: CDR1 LNHDA and CDR2 SQIVND (reference sequence). CDR3 sequence reads: CASSKQGAGTEAFF. The CDR3 DNA is TGTGCCAGTAGTAAACAGGGGGCTGGAACTGAAGCTTTCTTT.

This clonotype was found a few times. The rearrangement links TRBV9 to TRBJ2-4; 9 bases are a match to TRBD1. The CDR3 totals 18 residues. The germline CDR1 and CDR2 sequences are SGDLS and YYNGEE. Trimming took 4 bases from V and 0 from J; bases not matched to a gene: 11. CDR3 sequence: CASSPEPGTGLAKNIQYF. The CDR3, as DNA: TGTGCCAGCAGCCCAGAGCCTGGGACAGGGTTAGCCAAAAACATTCAGTACTTC.

The CDR3 spells CAISDGGLSGANVLTF. The CDR3 DNA reads as TGTGCCATCAGTGATGGGGGGCTCTCTGGGGCCAACGTCCTGACTTTC. The chain employs TRBV10-3 and TRBJ2-6; D is perhaps TRBD1 or TRBD2 (6 bases each). Trimming stripped 3 bases from V and 0 bases from J, with 9 bases between. Germline assignment: CDR1 ENHRY and CDR2 SYGVKD. The CDR3 is made up of 16 amino acids.

This clonotype was seen only a few times. One end of the junction fails to match germline, which may point to a read error. This chain links TRBV4-3 with TRBJ1-6; a weak D match, TRBD1 (5 bases). The CDR3 spans 18 residues. CDR1 and CDR2 from the germline V gene are LGHNA and YSLEER. The CDR3 sequence: CASSEEGPGSSYNSPLHF. CDR3 nucleotide sequence: TGCGCCAGCAGCGAAGAGGGACCGGGGAGCTCCTATAATTCACCCCTCCACTTT.

The chain has TRBV2 and TRBJ1-1; D is undetermined. V lost 8 bases and J lost 8, with 12 bases in between. CDR3 length: 11 residues. Germline values: CDR1 SNHLY, CDR2 FYNNEI. As DNA, the CDR3 is TGTGCCAGCTCTTCATCAGGCGAAGCTTTCTTT. Translation gives CASSSSGEAFF.

This clonotype showed up just a few times. The chain recombines TRBV24-1 with TRBJ2-7, with TRBD1 matching over 7 bases. Germline V gene lookup returns CDR1 KGHDR and CDR2 SFDVKD. CDR3 length: 15 amino acids. Germline trimming cut 3 bases from V and 2 bases from J; bases unmatched to any gene: 6. CDR3 amino acids: CATSDHGTDAYEQYF. For the CDR3, the DNA is TGTGCCACCAGTGATCACGGGACAGACGCCTACGAGCAGTACTTC.

There are many counts of this clonotype. The genes are TRBV5-1 and TRBJ1-1, with TRBD1 matching 7 bases. The CDR3 length is 15 residues. V gave up 3 bases and J gave up 11 bases; unmatched junction bases: 16. The germline CDR1 and CDR2 sequences are SGHRS and YFSETQ. The CDR3 sequence: CASSSNRGGSGEAFF. As DNA, the CDR3 is TGCGCCAGCAGCTCCAACAGGGGAGGATCGGGGGAGGCTTTCTTT.

There are a few counts of this clonotype. The chain links TRBV29-1 to TRBJ2-6; D is possibly TRBD1 or TRBD2 (5 bases each). Germline V CDR1 and CDR2: SQVTM, ANQGSEA. V was clipped by 1 base and J by 4 bases, with 14 bases between them. The CDR3 runs to 16 residues. The CDR3 coding sequence is TGCAGCGTTGAAGGAAGAGGGGCCAGAGGGGCCAACGTCCTGACTTTC. This gives the protein CSVEGRGARGANVLTF. The whole variable domain, filled in from reference TRBV29-1 and TRBJ2-6, reads SAVISQKPSRDICQRGTSLTIQCQVDSQVTMMFWYRQQPGQSLTLIATANQGSEATYESGFVIDKFPISRPNLTFSTLTVSNMSPEDSSIYLCSVEGRGARGANVLTFGAGSRLTVL.

This chain uses TRBV11-1 with TRBJ1-2, with TRBD1 matching 9 bases. CDR3 length equals 18 residues. Looked up from germline, CDR1 is SGHAT and CDR2 is FQDESV (reference sequence). Germline trimming cut 3 bases from V and 0 bases from J; bases unmatched to any gene: 11. CDR3: CASSFTGTGSVANYGYTF. The CDR3 bases are TGTGCCAGCAGCTTCACCGGGACAGGGTCTGTCGCTAACTATGGCTACACCTTC.

The chain carries TRBV12-3 or TRBV12-4 and TRBJ1-4; D possibly corresponds to TRBD1 (5 bases). The CDR3 spans 17 residues. V lost 6 bases and J 7 bases, leaving 24 bases between the germline ends. In DNA form, the CDR3 reads TGTGCCAGCAGCGCCGACAGATGGAGACCAGGTAGTGAAAAACTGTTTTTT. Protein product: CASSADRWRPGSEKLFF.

This clonotype has ten or more counts. The chain employs TRBV20-1 and TRBJ1-2, with 7 bases that match TRBD1. This CDR3 has 13 amino acids. Germline V gene lookup returns CDR1 DFQATT and CDR2 SNEGSKA (reference sequence). Trimming removed 5 bases from V and 4 bases from J; junction bases left unmatched: 7. CDR3 bases: TGCAGTGCTGACCCGGGACAGAGCTATGGCTACACCTTC. Its translation: CSADPGQSYGYTF.

V and J are TRBV4-1 and TRBJ1-1; perhaps TRBD1 as D (5 bases). The CDR3 length is 15 residues. Per germline, CDR1 MGHRA and CDR2 YSYEKL. The ends were cut back, 0 bases at V and 5 bases at J, with 13 bases in the middle. The CDR3 coding sequence is TGCGCCAGCAGCCAAGAGGTGTCAGGGTGGACTGAAGCTTTCTTT. Encoded protein: CASSQEVSGWTEAFF.

Only a few counts were recorded for this clonotype. This chain connects TRBV4-1 to TRBJ2-5; 9 bases are a match to TRBD2. Germline loops: CDR1 MGHRA, CDR2 YSYEKL. The junction had 6 bases not matched to a gene; V was cut back by 1 base and J by 6 bases. The CDR3 contains 15 residues. The CDR3 DNA reads TGCGCCAGCAGCCAAGTTGCGGGGGGGCCCCAGACCCAGTACTTC. Protein: CASSQVAGGPQTQYF.

This clonotype was recorded once. The gene calls are TRBV4-2 and TRBJ1-6; maybe TRBD1 (5 bases). The V and J ends lost 0 bases and 7 bases respectively, with 16 bases between them. The CDR3 contains 17 residues. Germline V CDR1 and CDR2: LGHNA, YNFKEQ. The CDR3 DNA reads TGTGCCAGCAGCCAAGAAAACCGGGACTGGCTAAATTCACCCCTCCACTTT. Amino acids: CASSQENRDWLNSPLHF.

This clonotype was counted at least ten times. J is TRBJ2-2 and V is TRBV10-1; 7 bases are shared with TRBD1. The CDR3 totals 14 residues. From germline, CDR1 is WNHNN and CDR2 SYGVQD (reference sequence). Unmatched junction bases numbered 5, after V lost 7 bases and J lost 3 bases. The chain's CDR3 is CASKQGLDTGELFF. In DNA, the CDR3 is TGCGCCAGCAAACAGGGGCTGGACACCGGGGAGCTGTTTTTT.

This clonotype was counted at least ten times. This chain uses TRBV20-1 with TRBJ2-7; 9 positions agree with TRBD2. The ends lost 3 bases at V and 5 bases at J; junction bases unmatched: 5. Looked up from germline, CDR1 is DFQATT and CDR2 is SNEGSKA (reference sequence). The CDR3 consists of 13 residues. This CDR3 is CSASPGLANEQYF. The CDR3 DNA is TGCAGTGCTAGCCCGGGACTAGCAAACGAGCAGTACTTC.